This T cell receptor (beta chain) was profiled in a study of regulatory T cells in long-lasting Graves disease. Regarding the study as a whole: Segments TRBV28, TRBJ1-2 and TRBJ2-5 showed preferential usage in persistent disease.

Trimming pared 5 bases from V and 3 bases from J, leaving 18 bases between. The CDR3 consists of 16 residues. The germline gives CDR1 SGHAT, CDR2 FQNNGV. The table lists this clonotype with many counts. The target antigen is unknown. Noted time point: newly diagnosed GD, antithyroid drugs for less than 3 months. Preparation of the TCR library used RNA extracted from PBMCs. To make TCR beta libraries, researchers used iRepertoire HTBI primers and Arm-PCR of CDR3 regions. A single record per CDR3 protein comes from TCRdb applying MiXCR to the multiplex PCR reads. Here the sample spans about 380,000 distinct CDR3 sequences, roughly 16% being singletons.

This TCR derives from a female donor with Graves disease. V usage is TRBV11-2 and J usage is TRBJ2-3; D might be TRBD2 (7 bases). The starting material was peripheral blood mononuclear cells (PBMCs), obtained at new diagnosis, from a patient treated with antithyroid drugs. CDR3 region: CASSPWDTAGTDTQYF. In nucleotides, the CDR3 is TGTGCCAGCAGCCCATGGGACACAGCGGGGACAGATACGCAGTATTTT.